The rows below give T cell receptor beta chains drawn from one sample of a study of shared clonotypes between healthy human individuals. Here immunoSEQ multiplex PCR was the method, and the copy in TCRdb shows in-frame clones only, minus some. Counted here are hundreds of thousands of clones, about 78% occurring once; the ten biggest clones make up about 2%. Sample: memory CD4+ T cells sorted from blood. The source is a woman younger than 45 in good health. The CDR3 runs from the conserved cysteine through the conserved F or W. D genes are given only for firm matches. Clone size appears in some rows only: once, few, many, or a class for an expanded clone.

j_call d_call clone_size v_call cdr3_aa cdr3_nt
TRBJ2-1 TRBD2 once TRBV28 CASSLWGTTTYNEQFF TGTGCCAGCAGTTTATGGGGGACTACCACCTACAATGAGCAGTTCTTC
TRBJ1-5 NA many TRBV19 CASSIETGRNQPQHF TGTGCCAGTAGTATAGAAACAGGGCGCAATCAGCCCCAGCATTTT
TRBJ1-2 NA NA TRBV7-9 CASSLVAGAYGYTF TGTGCCAGCAGCTTAGTAGCCGGTGCCTATGGCTACACCTTC
TRBJ1-2 TRBD1 NA TRBV6-5 CASTLTGALNYGYTF TGTGCCAGCACCCTAACAGGGGCGCTTAACTATGGCTACACCTTC
TRBJ1-3 NA NA TRBV13 CASSLDWGGGNTIYF TGTGCCAGCAGCCTGGACTGGGGAGGTGGAAACACCATATATTTT
TRBJ2-5 NA NA TRBV2 CASSEALAYKGTQYF TGTGCCAGCAGTGAAGCGCTCGCCTACAAAGGGACCCAGTACTTC
TRBJ2-3 NA few TRBV12-1 CASTPREVGEQYF TGTGCCAGCACCCCCAGGGAAGTAGGGGAGCAGTATTTT
TRBJ2-7 NA NA TRBV5-6 CASRRSGQYEQYF TGTGCCAGCAGACGGTCAGGGCAATACGAGCAGTACTTC
TRBJ1-2 TRBD1 NA TRBV11-3 CASSLDGADRVFYGYTF TGTGCCAGCAGCTTAGATGGTGCGGACAGGGTCTTCTATGGCTACACCTTC
TRBJ2-7 NA many TRBV5-4 CASSLREQYF TGTGCCAGCAGCTTGAGGGAGCAGTACTTC
TRBJ2-7 TRBD2 NA TRBV6-6 CASSYSGSRYEQYF TGTGCCAGCAGTTACAGCGGGAGTCGGTACGAGCAGTACTTC
TRBJ2-7 TRBD2 NA TRBV5-1 CASSARTSGKGEQYF TGCGCCAGCAGCGCACGGACTAGCGGGAAGGGCGAGCAGTACTTC
TRBJ2-3 TRBD2 NA TRBV5-1 CASSLDGRSDTQYF TGCGCCAGCAGCTTGGACGGGAGGTCAGATACGCAGTATTTT
TRBJ1-2 NA NA TRBV19 CASSIQGGYGYTF TGTGCCAGTAGTATCCAGGGAGGCTATGGCTACACCTTC
TRBJ2-5 TRBD2 NA TRBV7-9 CASSAGVGSGETQYF TGTGCCAGCAGCGCGGGGGTAGGGTCGGGCGAGACCCAGTACTTC
TRBJ1-5 NA few TRBV25-1 CASSESGQGAYSNQPQHF TGTGCCAGCAGTGAATCGGGGCAGGGTGCCTATAGCAATCAGCCCCAGCATTTT
TRBJ2-7 NA NA TRBV5-1 CASSLARVGAKDEQYF TGCGCCAGCAGCTTGGCCAGGGTAGGGGCGAAGGACGAGCAGTACTTC
TRBJ1-1 NA NA TRBV5-1 CASSLESFQTTEAFF TGCGCCAGCAGCCTGGAATCGTTTCAAACCACTGAAGCTTTCTTT
TRBJ1-5 NA NA TRBV6-1 CASRFQGPNQPQHF TGTGCCAGCAGATTCCAGGGTCCCAATCAGCCCCAGCATTTT
TRBJ2-7 NA NA TRBV15 CATSNAHSYEQYF TGTGCCACCAGCAATGCACACTCCTACGAGCAGTACTTC
TRBJ2-7 NA NA TRBV6-5 CASSYDGSRAYEQYF TGTGCCAGCAGTTACGACGGGAGTAGGGCCTACGAGCAGTACTTC
TRBJ2-6 NA NA TRBV11-2 CASSLQGSGANVLTF TGTGCCAGCAGCTTACAGGGTTCTGGGGCCAACGTCCTGACTTTC
TRBJ1-1 NA NA TRBV7-6 CASSLSFIQRVNTEAFF TGTGCCAGCAGCTTATCTTTTATTCAGAGAGTGAACACTGAAGCTTTCTTT
TRBJ2-1 NA few TRBV18 CASSPGLPSSYNEQFF TGTGCCAGCTCGCCGGGACTCCCAAGCTCCTACAATGAGCAGTTCTTC
TRBJ1-2 TRBD1 NA TRBV28 CASSLLPGQGDSDGYTF TGTGCCAGCAGTCTCCTCCCCGGACAGGGTGATTCGGATGGCTACACCTTC
TRBJ1-1 NA NA TRBV29-1 CSVGRTAMNTEAFF TGCAGCGTTGGGAGGACAGCTATGAACACTGAAGCTTTCTTT
TRBJ2-1 TRBD2 NA TRBV2 CASRASGSPYNEQFF TGTGCCAGCAGAGCTAGCGGGTCCCCCTACAATGAGCAGTTCTTC
TRBJ1-1 NA NA TRBV5-4 CASRSEKARNTEAFF TGTGCCAGCAGGTCGGAGAAGGCACGAAACACTGAAGCTTTCTTT
TRBJ1-1 TRBD1 NA TRBV4-1 CASSQGKRGRPPEAFF TGCGCCAGCAGCCAAGGGAAGAGGGGGCGCCCCCCTGAAGCTTTCTTT
TRBJ1-3 NA once TRBV27 CASSSSSGFSGNTIYF TGTGCCAGCAGTTCCTCCAGCGGATTCTCTGGAAACACCATATATTTT
TRBJ1-2 NA NA TRBV5-4 CASSLQGEDYGYTF TGTGCCAGCAGCTTGCAGGGAGAGGACTATGGCTACACCTTC
TRBJ2-1 NA few TRBV6-5 CASSPRLGSYNEQFF TGTGCCAGCAGCCCGAGGTTGGGGTCCTACAATGAGCAGTTCTTC
TRBJ2-6 NA NA TRBV6-1 CASRPTFSGANVLTF TGTGCCAGCAGACCTACGTTCTCTGGGGCCAACGTCCTGACTTTC